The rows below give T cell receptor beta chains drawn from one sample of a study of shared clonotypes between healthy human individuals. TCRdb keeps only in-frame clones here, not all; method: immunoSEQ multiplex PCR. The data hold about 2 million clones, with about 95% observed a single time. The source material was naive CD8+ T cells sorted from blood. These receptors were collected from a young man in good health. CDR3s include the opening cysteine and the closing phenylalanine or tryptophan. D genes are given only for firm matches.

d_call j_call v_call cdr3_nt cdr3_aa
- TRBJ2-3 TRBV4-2 TGTGCCAGCAGCCAAGAGGATGGACGGCCGTCCACAGATACGCAGTATTTT CASSQEDGRPSTDTQYF
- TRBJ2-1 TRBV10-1 TGCGCCAGCAGCATGTATCGCGGAGAGGACAATGAGCAGTTCTTC CASSMYRGEDNEQFF
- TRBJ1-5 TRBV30 TGTGCCTCCGGGACCGAGAATAGCAATCAGCCCCAGCATTTT CASGTENSNQPQHF
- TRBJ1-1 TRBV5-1 TGCGCCAGCAGCTTGCTCGGGGACACTGAAGCTTTCTTT CASSLLGDTEAFF
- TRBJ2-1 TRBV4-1 TGCGCCAGCAGCCAAGGAGTGGGTCAGCACAATGAGCAGTTCTTC CASSQGVGQHNEQFF
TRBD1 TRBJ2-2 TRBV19 TGTGCCAGTAGTATCGACAGGGACCCCGGGGAGCTGTTTTTT CASSIDRDPGELFF
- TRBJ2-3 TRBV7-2 TGTGCCAGCGAACGGGTTAGCACAGATACGCAGTATTTT CASERVSTDTQYF
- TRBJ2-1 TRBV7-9 TGTGCCAGCAGGCCGACACTGAGCTCCTACAATGAGCAGTTCTTC CASRPTLSSYNEQFF
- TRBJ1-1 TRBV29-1 TGCAGCGCGGGGGAAGTCGCCACTGAAGCTTTCTTT CSAGEVATEAFF
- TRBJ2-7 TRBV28 TGTGCCAGCAGTTTTATAGGGGGTGGAATCGAGCAGTACTTC CASSFIGGGIEQYF
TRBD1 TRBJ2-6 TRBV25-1 TGTGCCAGCAGTGACTGGGACAGCCGGAGCTCTGGGGCCAACGTCCTGACTTTC CASSDWDSRSSGANVLTF